A selection of T cell receptor beta chains follows, all from one sample in a study of blood T cell repertoires in COVID-19. Profiling relied on immunoSEQ multiplex PCR, and the TCRdb table lists in-frame clones only, not all of them. The sample has tens of thousands of clones, about nine tenths seen once. The sequenced material came from peripheral blood. These TCRs come from a woman aged 45-65 years with active or convalescent COVID-19. The CDR3 runs from the conserved cysteine through the conserved F or W. The D gene is left open where the match is weak. A row's size may be missing; if present it is once, few, many or a size class.

.	.	13	TRBV2	TRBJ1-5	CASMTGSNQPQHF	TGTGCCAGCATGACGGGGAGTAATCAGCCCCAGCATTTT
.	.	12	TRBV29-1	TRBJ2-7	CSVAAGANEQYF	TGCAGCGTTGCTGCAGGGGCGAACGAGCAGTACTTC
TRBD1	.	16	TRBV10-2	TRBJ1-1	CASSEPLGQGIGEAFF	TGCGCCAGCAGTGAGCCCTTAGGACAGGGGATAGGTGAAGCTTTCTTT
.	.	15	TRBV4-1	TRBJ1-5	CASSQDLRGSLPQHF	TGCGCCAGCAGCCAAGATCTCCGCGGCAGCTTGCCCCAGCATTTT
TRBD2	few	14	TRBV2	TRBJ2-1	CASSRLAGYNEQFF	TGTGCCAGCAGTCGACTAGCGGGGTACAATGAGCAGTTCTTC
TRBD1	.	17	TRBV28	TRBJ2-1	CASSPHGQGQGGNEQFF	TGTGCCAGCAGTCCCCACGGTCAGGGACAGGGCGGCAATGAGCAGTTCTTC
TRBD1	.	15	TRBV7-9	TRBJ2-7	CASSPRTGSAYEQYF	TGTGCCAGCAGCCCCAGGACAGGGTCGGCCTACGAGCAGTACTTC
.	.	15	TRBV7-3	TRBJ2-1	CASSSAGTGYNEQFF	TGTGCCAGCAGCTCCGCCGGGACTGGGTACAATGAGCAGTTCTTC
.	.	13	TRBV27	TRBJ2-7	CASSLLIGSEQYF	TGTGCCAGCAGTTTACTAATTGGGAGCGAGCAGTACTTC
TRBD2	.	14	TRBV2	TRBJ2-7	CASGEVGREYEQYF	TGTGCCAGCGGGGAAGTCGGGAGGGAATACGAGCAGTACTTC
TRBD1	.	14	TRBV5-6	TRBJ2-7	CASSPGTVTWEQYF	TGTGCCAGCAGCCCCGGGACAGTTACTTGGGAGCAGTACTTC
.	.	12	TRBV5-5	TRBJ1-2	CASSPDSYGYTF	TGTGCCAGCAGCCCGGACAGCTATGGCTACACCTTC
TRBD2	.	14	TRBV10-2	TRBJ2-7	CASSESGRAREQYF	TGCGCCAGCAGTGAGAGTGGGAGGGCCCGCGAGCAGTACTTC
.	few	17	TRBV12-5	TRBJ2-3	CASGYYEAWEGTDTQYF	TGTGCTAGTGGTTATTATGAAGCGTGGGAGGGCACAGATACGCAGTATTTT
TRBD2	once	15	TRBV5-1	TRBJ2-1	CASSSTGGTYNEQFF	TGCGCCAGCAGCTCCACGGGAGGTACCTACAATGAGCAGTTCTTC
.	.	16	TRBV27	TRBJ2-2	CASSLFFGQLTGELFF	TGTGCCAGCAGTTTATTCTTTGGACAGCTCACCGGGGAGCTGTTTTTT
TRBD1	.	12	TRBV24-1	TRBJ1-5	CATSDWTGTQHF	TGTGCCACCAGTGATTGGACAGGTACGCAGCATTTT
.	.	14	TRBV4-1	TRBJ2-7	CASSQADLAYEQYF	TGCGCCAGCAGCCAAGCAGATTTGGCCTACGAGCAGTACTTC
TRBD2	once	18	TRBV13	TRBJ2-5	CASSPGTSGRPPRETQYF	TGTGCCAGCAGCCCCGGGACTAGCGGGAGGCCCCCCCGGGAGACCCAGTACTTC
TRBD2	.	14	TRBV7-3	TRBJ2-5	CASSSAGGGETQYF	TGTGCCAGCAGTTCAGCGGGAGGGGGAGAGACCCAGTACTTC
.	.	14	TRBV4-1	TRBJ1-1	CASSLPTDNTEAFF	TGCGCCAGCAGCCTACCGACTGATAACACTGAAGCTTTCTTT
.	.	14	TRBV5-1	TRBJ2-2	CASSQNRVPGELFF	TGCGCCAGCAGCCAAAACAGGGTTCCCGGGGAGCTGTTTTTT
TRBD1	.	15	TRBV25-1	TRBJ1-2	CASSAPGTARYGYTF	TGTGCCAGCAGTGCCCCCGGGACAGCCCGTTATGGCTACACCTTC
.	few	16	TRBV18	TRBJ1-6	CASSPGQVSYNSPLHF	TGTGCCAGCTCACCAGGGCAAGTCTCCTATAATTCACCCCTCCACTTT
TRBD1	.	14	TRBV2	TRBJ2-7	CASSDFPGGYEQYF	TGTGCCAGCAGTGACTTTCCAGGGGGTTACGAGCAGTACTTC
.	once	16	TRBV9	TRBJ2-3	CASSVESEFSTDTQYF	TGTGCCAGCAGCGTAGAGTCGGAGTTCAGCACAGATACGCAGTATTTT
.	.	16	TRBV28	TRBJ1-3	CASSLLTSNSGNTIYF	TGTGCCAGCAGTCTCCTGACAAGTAACTCTGGAAACACCATATATTTT
TRBD2	once	16	TRBV10-3	TRBJ2-3	CAISGTTSGRADTQYF	TGTGCCATCAGTGGAACGACTAGCGGGAGGGCGGATACGCAGTATTTT
.	.	14	TRBV19	TRBJ2-6	CASGGEAGANVLTF	TGTGCCAGCGGAGGGGAGGCTGGGGCCAACGTCCTGACTTTC
.	.	13	TRBV5-1	TRBJ1-1	CASSSTGYSEAFF	TGCGCCAGCAGCTCTACAGGGTACAGCGAAGCTTTCTTT
TRBD2	.	17	TRBV27	TRBJ2-7	CASSSRRGREGTYEQYF	TGTGCCAGCAGTTCCCGCCGGGGGCGGGAGGGAACCTACGAGCAGTACTTC
TRBD1	.	15	TRBV6-4	TRBJ1-1	CASSPQTGGNTEAFF	TGTGCCAGCAGCCCACAGACAGGGGGGAACACTGAAGCTTTCTTT
.	.	14	TRBV6-5	TRBJ1-1	CASRTTTAGTEAFF	TGTGCCAGCAGAACAACCACAGCAGGCACTGAAGCTTTCTTT
TRBD1	.	16	TRBV7-9	TRBJ1-2	CASSLESRGQGSSNTF	TGTGCCAGCAGCTTAGAGTCTAGGGGACAGGGATCGAGCAACACCTTC
.	.	15	TRBV7-6	TRBJ2-3	CASSFASWSTDTQYF	TGTGCCAGCAGCTTTGCTAGCTGGTCCACAGATACGCAGTATTTT
.	.	18	TRBV7-8	TRBJ2-3	CASSSRLWGLELTDTQYF	TGTGCCAGCAGCTCCAGATTATGGGGACTTGAACTCACAGATACGCAGTATTTT
.	.	15	TRBV27	TRBJ1-6	CASSLSNGLNSPLHF	TGTGCCAGCAGTTTATCGAACGGACTAAATTCACCCCTCCACTTT
TRBD1	.	14	TRBV7-9	TRBJ2-5	CASSPGQGVETQYF	TGTGCCAGCAGCCCCGGACAGGGGGTCGAGACCCAGTACTTC
.	.	11	TRBV19	TRBJ2-7	CASSSPGTQYF	TGTGCCAGTAGTTCTCCAGGGACTCAGTACTTC
.	few	12	TRBV9	TRBJ2-5	CASSLRGGTQYF	TGTGCCAGCAGCCTCCGAGGCGGGACCCAGTACTTC
.	.	15	TRBV19	TRBJ2-7	CASSIGRAASYEQYF	TGTGCCAGTAGTATAGGGAGGGCAGCCTCCTACGAGCAGTACTTC
.	.	14	TRBV11-2	TRBJ2-4	CASSLGQGKNIQYF	TGTGCCAGCAGCTTAGGGCAGGGCAAAAACATTCAGTACTTC
.	.	15	TRBV18	TRBJ2-7	CASSPKQGYTYEQYF	TGTGCCAGCTCACCGAAACAGGGATACACCTACGAGCAGTACTTC